Many counts were recorded for the clone carrying this T cell receptor (beta chain). The target antigen is unknown. Template-switching 5'RACE yielded the TCR cDNA; a universal primer site and UMIs were added in the process. Using its own MiXCR run on the 5' RACE reads, TCRdb lists one record per CDR3 protein. The table includes some 160,000 distinct CDR3 sequences, approximately 9.7% detected once. These data originate in a study of T cells after yellow fever vaccination. Whole-study findings and limits: Most clones from primary vaccination resurfaced after the booster (about 95% CD4, less than 90% CD8).

The specimen comprised CD8+ T cells sorted from PBMCs, sampled 45 days after the yellow fever booster vaccination. This receptor was identified in a man aged 18 to 30 who received the YFV17D yellow fever vaccine.

The CDR3 DNA follows: TGCGCCAGCAGTGATGGGGGTACGCAGTATTTT. Translation: CASSDGGTQYF. This chain uses TRBV10-2 with TRBJ2-3; D could derive from TRBD1 or TRBD2 (5 bases each). Germline loops: CDR1 WSHSY, CDR2 SAAADI. V was cut by 3 bases and J by 8 bases, with 6 bases left in between. The CDR3 consists of 11 residues.